The following is a TCR beta chain sequence with its context. Its antigen is still unknown. No much larger clone is present one base from it, and per-base qualities are unavailable. Synthetic TCR analog templates were spiked into each PCR so that absolute template abundance could be estimated from read counts. TCRbeta CDR3 regions were amplified from genomic DNA with bias-controlled V and J gene primers using the immunoSEQ assay. Sequencing of rearranged TCRbeta segments was performed at approximately 20X coverage. As for how the authors treated the data: Clustering was used to correct sequencing errors, and CDR3s were annotated against IMGT to assign V, D and J genes. Downstream analyses used only productive TCRbeta rearrangements and left out out-of-frame or stop-codon sequences. To compute clonality, Shannon entropy was normalized by the log of the number of unique productive sequences and then subtracted from one. Fisher's exact test with Benjamini-Hochberg correction, at a threshold of adjusted p below 0.01, was used to find clones that differed between time points or between blood and tumor. TCRdb limited this immuneACCESS table to in-frame rearrangements with V and J called. A share of clones is missing; checked studies link under half to unresolved V genes, and the rest is unexplained. From that table come the V and J calls and clone size; the DNA was used to work out D and trimming. For this sample there are around 100,000 clones; roughly nine tenths appear just once. The ten largest clones represent about 0.92% of the sample.

V is pared back by 3 bases and J by 8 bases, with 7 bases lying between the germline termini. The CDR3 runs 11 amino acids, cysteine and phenylalanine included. Only the CDR3 region is kept as DNA, spanning 33 bases read in frame from base 1. CDR1 and CDR2, looked up from the germline V gene, are SGHTA and FQGNSA. These data are taken from a study of PD-L1 blockade in urothelial cancer (dated by TCRdb to about 2017). Background on the whole study: Every patient began therapy at some point between 2013 and 2015 and was given atezolizumab 1,200 mg intravenously every 3 weeks. Pretreatment blood TCR-seq was available for nearly 30 patients, at least one posttreatment blood collection was obtained for 25 or so patients, and tumor TCR-seq was available for 25 or so patients. The study, an exploratory multi-omic analysis, examined somatic, immune and clinical correlates of response to PD-L1 blockade with atezolizumab in urothelial cancer. Blood samples were analyzed at two time points: 3 weeks after treatment start (second dose) and 6 weeks after treatment start. A median of 141,255 T cells and 83,000 or so unique TCRs was obtained from blood samples, and a median clonality of approximately 0.08 was observed. In the same patients, pretreatment tumors underwent whole exome sequencing and RNA sequencing in addition to TCR sequencing. An ECOG performance status of 0 or 1 was recorded for the patients, and 0 to 3 prior chemotherapy regimens had been received by the patients. About nine tenths of the roughly 29 patients were males with bladder-origin urothelial cancer, and about 65% of the roughly 30 reported a prior smoking history. TCR sequencing covered pretreatment tumor samples and matched, serially collected peripheral blood taken before and after atezolizumab treatment. Durable clinical benefit was defined as progression-free survival longer than 6 months, and TCR features were also tested against progression-free and overall survival. Nine or ten patients reached durable clinical benefit, while some 21 patients did not.

General study outcomes and caveats: Improved progression-free and overall survival was found to be associated with pretreatment peripheral blood TCR clonality below the median. At 3 weeks after the start of treatment, tumor-associated TCR clones in peripheral blood had expanded more in patients with durable benefit (n of about 22, p = 0.022). Because the sample size was small (n of about 29) and many exploratory analyses were performed, the results are intended to be hypothesis-generating.

A total of some 30 patients with locally advanced or metastatic urothelial carcinoma, treated at Memorial Sloan Kettering on a trial protocol, made up the cohort. Peripheral blood mononuclear cells were collected pretreatment and during treatment, with between 1 and 8 total time points obtained per patient. The Qiagen DNeasy Blood extraction kit was used to purify genomic DNA from total PBMCs and from tumor samples. PBMCs were collected pretreatment and during treatment, and were isolated and stored as previously described. Sequenced material: PBMCs, taken around atezolizumab (anti-PD-L1) treatment. The sequence joins TRBV7-2 to TRBJ1-1; there is no confident call for the D gene. The receptor was derived from a woman older than 75 with urothelial cancer. The DNA sequence reads TGTGCCAGCAGCTTCCACTCAGAAGCTTTCTTT. This codes for CASSFHSEAFF.